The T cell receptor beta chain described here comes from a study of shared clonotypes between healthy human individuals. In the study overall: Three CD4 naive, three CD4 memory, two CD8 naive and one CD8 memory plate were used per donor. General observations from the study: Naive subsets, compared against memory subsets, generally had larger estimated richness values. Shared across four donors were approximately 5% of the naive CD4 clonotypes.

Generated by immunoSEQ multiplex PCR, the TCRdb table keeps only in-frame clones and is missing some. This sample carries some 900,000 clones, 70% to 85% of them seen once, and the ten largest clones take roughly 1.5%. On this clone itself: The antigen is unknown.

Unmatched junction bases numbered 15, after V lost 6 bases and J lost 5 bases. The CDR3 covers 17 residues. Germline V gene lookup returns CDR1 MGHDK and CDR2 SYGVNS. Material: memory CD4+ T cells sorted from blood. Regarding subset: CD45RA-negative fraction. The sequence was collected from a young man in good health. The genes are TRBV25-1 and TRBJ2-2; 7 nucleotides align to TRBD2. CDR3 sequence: CASSPASGGVGTGELFF. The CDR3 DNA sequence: TGTGCCAGCAGCCCCGCTAGCGGAGGGGTGGGGACCGGGGAGCTGTTTTTT.